This T cell receptor beta chain was observed in a study of T-cell memory formation after mild COVID-19. J lost 1 base, V lost 6 bases, and 10 bases had no gene match. This CDR3 region has 16 residues. TCRdb re-called the 5' RACE reads with MiXCR, one entry per CDR3 protein. Of about 190,000 distinct CDR3 sequences listed, around 25% are singletons. This clonotype was counted a few times. The antigen is not known. General observations from the study: The study found balanced CD4/CD8 in clones contracting day 15 to 85 and a CD4+ lean in later expanders.

V and J are TRBV12-3 or TRBV12-4 and TRBJ1-1; 8 bases agree with TRBD1. Material for sequencing was PBMCs or a T cell subset sorted from them (not recorded which). The clonotype comes from an adult woman who had mild COVID-19 (a few samples of this study predate the infection). Cell type and time point are not known. The CDR3 DNA reads TGTGCCAGCAGCTCTTGGACAGGGTATAAGAACACTGAAGCTTTCTTT. The encoded protein is CASSSWTGYKNTEAFF.